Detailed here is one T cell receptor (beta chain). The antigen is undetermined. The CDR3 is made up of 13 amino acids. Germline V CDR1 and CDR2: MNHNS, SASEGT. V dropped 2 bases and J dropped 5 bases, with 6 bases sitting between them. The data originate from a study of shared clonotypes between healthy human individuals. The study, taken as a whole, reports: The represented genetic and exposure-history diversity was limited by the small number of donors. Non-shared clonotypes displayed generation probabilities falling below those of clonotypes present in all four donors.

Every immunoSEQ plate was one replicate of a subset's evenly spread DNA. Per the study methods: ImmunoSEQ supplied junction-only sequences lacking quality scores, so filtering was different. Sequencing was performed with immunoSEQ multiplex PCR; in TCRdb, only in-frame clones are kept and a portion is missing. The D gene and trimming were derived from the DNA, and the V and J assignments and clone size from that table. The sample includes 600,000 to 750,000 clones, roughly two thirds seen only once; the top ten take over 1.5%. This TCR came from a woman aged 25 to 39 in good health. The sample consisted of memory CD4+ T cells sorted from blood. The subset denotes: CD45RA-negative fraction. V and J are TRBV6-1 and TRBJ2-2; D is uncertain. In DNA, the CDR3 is TGTGCCAGCAGTGAATCTAGGACCGGGGAGCTGTTTTTT. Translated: CASSESRTGELFF.